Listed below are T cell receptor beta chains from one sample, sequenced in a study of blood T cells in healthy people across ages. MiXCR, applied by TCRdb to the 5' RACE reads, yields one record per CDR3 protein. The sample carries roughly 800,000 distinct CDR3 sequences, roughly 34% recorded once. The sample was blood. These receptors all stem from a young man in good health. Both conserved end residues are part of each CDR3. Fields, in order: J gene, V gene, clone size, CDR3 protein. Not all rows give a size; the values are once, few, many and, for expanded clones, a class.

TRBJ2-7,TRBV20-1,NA,CSGAASSYEQYF
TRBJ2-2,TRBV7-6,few,CASSLASSGVSGELFF
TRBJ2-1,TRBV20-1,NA,CSASDRPSYNEQFF
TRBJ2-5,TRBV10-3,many,CAISDHPSGGAPETQYF
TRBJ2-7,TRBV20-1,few,CSASPSGTAAYEQYF
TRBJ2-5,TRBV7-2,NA,CASSVTTGSPGTQYF
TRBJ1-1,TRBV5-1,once,CASSLQTMRTDTGGTEAFF
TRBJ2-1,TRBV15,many,CATSSRQDTYNEQFF
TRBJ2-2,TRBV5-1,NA,CASSLTGAGVRTGELFF
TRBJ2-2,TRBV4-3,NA,CASSQATGGTGELFF
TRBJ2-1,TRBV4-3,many,CASSQDGTGGHNEQFF
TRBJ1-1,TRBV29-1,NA,CSVPRDRDNTEAFF
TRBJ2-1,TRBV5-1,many,CASSLDGSSYNEQFF
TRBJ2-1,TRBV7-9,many,CASSLSSEQFF
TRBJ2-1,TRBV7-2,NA,CASSLLGNSYNEQFF
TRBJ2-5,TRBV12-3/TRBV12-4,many,CASSSGTGFQETQYF
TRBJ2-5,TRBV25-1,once,CVSSAYRGEQETQYF
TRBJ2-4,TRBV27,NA,CASSLFPDRTGYQYF
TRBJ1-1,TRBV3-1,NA,CASSAGQGDSGEAFF
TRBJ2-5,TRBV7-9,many,CASSGGSVRQETQYF
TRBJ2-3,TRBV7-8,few,CASSHASADTQYF
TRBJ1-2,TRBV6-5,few,CASSTVPGELEGYTF
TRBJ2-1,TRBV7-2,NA,CASSQRTVTETQFF
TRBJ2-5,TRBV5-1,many,CASSLQGAVQETQYF
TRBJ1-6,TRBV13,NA,CASSPVGVGVESPLHF
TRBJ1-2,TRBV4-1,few,CASSPNREGAYGYTF
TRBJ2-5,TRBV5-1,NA,CASSLTDRNQETQYF
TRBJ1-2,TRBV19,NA,CASSIGWTANYGYTF
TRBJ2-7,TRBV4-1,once,CASSQGTDKAYEQYF
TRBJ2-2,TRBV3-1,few,CASRQGGATGELFF
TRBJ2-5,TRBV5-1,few,CASSSSLAAQETQYF
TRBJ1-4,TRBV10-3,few,CAISESGQGHEKLFF
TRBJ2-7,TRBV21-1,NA,CASSKDLAGVFSYEQYF
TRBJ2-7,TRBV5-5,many,CASRKDRDAYEQYF
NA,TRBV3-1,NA,CASSQGAPETQYF
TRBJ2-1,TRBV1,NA,CTDTRRDRSYNEQFF
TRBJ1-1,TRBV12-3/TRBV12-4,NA,CASKNLLGTGATEAFF
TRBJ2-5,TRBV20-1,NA,CSARNPGRAIQETQYF
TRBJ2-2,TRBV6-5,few,CASRYRTGELFF
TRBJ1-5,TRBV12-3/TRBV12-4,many,CASSPGGGGNQPQHF
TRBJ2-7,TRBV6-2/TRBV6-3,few,CASSWSGQGLYEQYF
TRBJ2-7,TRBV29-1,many,CSIEVKPYEQYF
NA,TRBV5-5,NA,CASTAISGGEGTQYF
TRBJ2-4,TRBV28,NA,CASLALGGEQYF
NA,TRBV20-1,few,CSAGAGDRAAFHEQYF
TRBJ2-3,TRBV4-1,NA,CASSLGLGPGTQYF
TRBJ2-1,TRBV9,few,CASIQREQGGIEQFF
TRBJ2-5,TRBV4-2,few,CASRPTGATQETQYF
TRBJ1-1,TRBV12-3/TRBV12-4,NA,CASMPRGITGEAFF
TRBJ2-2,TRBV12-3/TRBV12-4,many,CASSLGTGELFF
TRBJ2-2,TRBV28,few,CASSSLDSPDGELFF
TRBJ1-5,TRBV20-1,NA,CSASSRGQPQHF
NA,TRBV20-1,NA,CSASYVAGGQSYNEQYF
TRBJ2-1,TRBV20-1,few,CSARKWGKSGANYNEQFF
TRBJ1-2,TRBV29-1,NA,CSGTRGEANYGYTF
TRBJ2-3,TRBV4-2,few,CASSRRGGGSRTDTQYF
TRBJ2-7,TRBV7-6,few,CASSLEASGTYEQYF
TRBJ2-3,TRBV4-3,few,CASSQDIGADTQYF
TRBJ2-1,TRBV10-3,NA,CAINGQGYDEQFF